This T cell receptor beta chain came from a study of blood T cell repertoires in COVID-19. Looking at the study overall: Material from acute and convalescent COVID-19 was sourced from the United States, Italy and Spain. PBMCs, B-cell-depleted T cells, or T cells were the source of the cDNA or gDNA that made up the material.

Per the study methods: The authors estimated nucleated cell counts from reference gene primer amplification. Clones were sequenced by immunoSEQ multiplex PCR, and TCRdb holds only the in-frame ones, with some missing. V and J calls and clone size come straight from that table; D and trimming were deduced from the DNA. The repertoire consists of approximately 300,000 clones, with more than 80% occurring once and the leading ten covering more than 6%. Patients of the Seattle cohort, enrolled during active infection, were followed longitudinally. The sample comprised peripheral blood. The clonotype comes from a woman in her thirties with COVID-19, enrolled during active disease.

CDR3 residues: CASSLNSGSEAFF. The DNA for the CDR3 is TGTGCCAGCAGCTTAAACTCGGGTTCTGAAGCTTTCTTT. This sequence joins TRBV7-3 and TRBJ1-1; D remains ambiguous. The CDR3 is 13 amino acids. Trimming stripped 1 base from V and 6 bases from J, with 9 bases between. The germline gives CDR1 SGHTA, CDR2 FQGTGA.